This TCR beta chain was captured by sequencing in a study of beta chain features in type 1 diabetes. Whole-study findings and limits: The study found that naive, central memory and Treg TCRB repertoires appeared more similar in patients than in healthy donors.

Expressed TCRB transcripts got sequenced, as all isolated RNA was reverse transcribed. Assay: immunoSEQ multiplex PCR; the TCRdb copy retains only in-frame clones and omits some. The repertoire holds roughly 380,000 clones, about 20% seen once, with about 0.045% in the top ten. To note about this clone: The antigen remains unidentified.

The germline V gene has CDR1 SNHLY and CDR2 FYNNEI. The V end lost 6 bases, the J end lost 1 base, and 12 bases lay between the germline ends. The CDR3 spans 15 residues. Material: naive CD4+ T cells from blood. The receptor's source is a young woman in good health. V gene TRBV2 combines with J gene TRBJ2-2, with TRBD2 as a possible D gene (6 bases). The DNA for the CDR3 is TGTGCCAGCAGCGGGACTTTGGGGAACACCGGGGAGCTGTTTTTT. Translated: CASSGTLGNTGELFF.